This T cell receptor (beta chain) was sequenced in a study of T cell responses to AZD1222 COVID-19 vaccine. Measured with immunoSEQ multiplex PCR; TCRdb has only the in-frame clones, and not every one. Among 100,000 to 150,000 clones listed, around 89% were seen once. V gave up 4 bases and J gave up 4 bases; unmatched junction bases: 10. Germline V gene data show CDR1 as MGHDK and CDR2 as SYGVNS. This CDR3 comprises 16 residues. The chain recombines TRBV25-1 with TRBJ1-2; TRBD1 agrees at 9 bases. This clonotype was obtained from an adult in good health. Here the sequenced sample was peripheral blood, taken on day 0 of AZD1222 vaccination. This CDR3 is CASSGTGTGTVYGYTF. In DNA, the CDR3 is TGTGCCAGCAGTGGAACCGGGACAGGGACCGTCTATGGCTACACCTTC.